This TCR beta chain was obtained from a study of blood T cells in healthy people across ages (dated by TCRdb to between 2015 and 2017). At the level of the whole study: Template switching captured roughly one uniquely barcoded TCR beta cDNA molecule per two T cells in model experiments. Age-related changes in TCR beta repertoire diversity were measured in the study by deep sequencing normalized with unique cDNA molecular identifiers. Four age groups were formed from the donors: young (average approximately 15 years), middle-aged (just under 40), aged (about 62) and long-lived (approximately 78). To avoid experimental bias, donors of different ages were distributed randomly across sequencing lanes. Two additional independent replicas of 1 million unique cDNA reads from the same blood draw were analyzed for two donors (one aged 18 to 30 and one aged 80 or older). Overall study outcomes, separate from this receptor: Estimates of total diversity from one million sequenced T cells were regarded as lower bounds and underestimates. The percentage of naive T cells measured by flow cytometry correlated strongly with observed TCR beta diversity. Bulk unsorted PBMC profiling prevented conclusive comparison of naive and antigen-experienced compartments. Compared with the aged group, more naive CD4+ T cells, fewer expanded clones and increased TCR diversity were shown by the long-lived group, suggesting age selection. As age increased, observed TCR beta diversity per million T cells dropped in a roughly linear way, and a significant reduction was already evident by age around 41. Donor CMV infection status was unknown, potentially confounding age-related changes in expanded clonotypes.

Points on this clonotype: This clone's antigen is unknown. No base qualities exist here, and no much larger clone lies one base off it.

V lost 1 base and J lost 2 bases, and the count of bases not matched to a germline gene is 12. The CDR3 holds 18 amino acids from the cysteine to the phenylalanine. Solely the CDR3 DNA is kept, with 54 bases framed from the first base. For CDR1 and CDR2, the germline V gene lists MGHRA and YSYEKL. Library preparation used 5' RACE. Instrument on record: Illumina HiSeq 2500. A second PCR of about 7 to 12 cycles was run with a J-beta primer mix and a sample-barcoded 5' primer. Each TCR beta cDNA molecule received a unique molecular identifier from a template-switch 5' adaptor carrying 12 random nucleotides. Each sample yielded at least 3 million CDR3-containing paired-end reads. All of the RNA was converted into first-strand cDNA using the Mint cDNA synthesis kit, with a TRBC-specific oligonucleotide serving as the primer. All cDNA was treated with uracil-DNA glycosylase and then went through a first 18-cycle PCR with the universal primers M1SS and BC2_uni_R. Per the authors' processing: Normalization of each sample was performed by random selection of 1 million high-quality reads, each carrying a distinct molecular identifier. Instead of being binned into consensus sequences, reads that shared molecular identifiers were thrown out. MiTCR, with a Q25 quality threshold and the strictest error-elimination algorithm, was used for CDR3 identification, clonotype clustering and error correction. Lower-bound total TCR beta diversity was estimated with a nonparametric unseen species model using Euler transformation. The public reads were reprocessed in TCRdb via fastp at Q25 and MiXCR, keeping in-frame beta chains. Every CDR3 protein is listed once, alongside the most common genes and DNA of its rows. The V and J calls and clone size come from TCRdb's table, not from the authors' own analysis. The sample table records about 900,000 distinct CDR3 sequences; roughly 52% of these occur just once. In total, the top ten clones hold 13% of the sample.

Donors were around 37 systemically healthy Caucasian individuals from Russia aged roughly 6 to 90 years. Each donor gave ten milliliters of peripheral blood, collected into EDTA-treated Vacutainer tubes. Ficoll-Paque density-gradient centrifugation was used to isolate PBMCs, with at least 6.5 million obtained per sample. Total RNA, at least 6 micrograms per sample, was extracted from PBMCs with Trizol reagent. The percentages of naive CD45RAhigh/CD27high T cells were determined by flow cytometry on a PBMC aliquot from every donor. The source of this sequence is a man under 40 in good health. The sequence links TRBV4-1 to TRBJ1-1; TRBD1 aligns with 8 central bases. The sample taken for sequencing was blood. For the CDR3, the sequence is CASSQAPDRGERNTEAFF. The nucleotide sequence reads as follows: TGCGCCAGCAGCCAAGCGCCTGACAGGGGAGAACGAAACACTGAAGCTTTCTTT.